One sample yielded the 10 T cell receptor beta chains listed below, sequenced in a study of T cells in localized non-small cell lung cancer. Repertoires were generated with immunoSEQ multiplex PCR, while TCRdb's copy carries only in-frame clones and drops some. The table includes 20,000 to 25,000 clones, approximately 90% detected once. The input for sequencing was peripheral blood, taken before any cancer treatment. The receptors originated from a male donor aged 60 or over with stage I squamous cell lung carcinoma.

This clone was counted a single time. V usage is TRBV25-1 and J usage is TRBJ2-3, with D unclear. CDR3 length: 14 amino acids. Germline loops: CDR1 MGHDK, CDR2 SYGVNS. V was pared by 7 bases and J by 0 bases, with 11 bases between. The CDR3 nucleotides read TGTGCCAGCAATGCCCCTCATAGCACAGATACGCAGTATTTT. This encodes CASNAPHSTDTQYF.

The J gene is TRBJ2-1, the V gene TRBV5-1, with 10 bases identical to TRBD1. With V trimmed by 0 bases and J by 7 bases, 19 bases remained unmatched. Germline CDR1 SGHRS, CDR2 YFSETQ. The CDR3 loop spans 20 amino acids. The chain's CDR3 is CASSLGRDRGQLELWNEQFF. CDR3 DNA sequence: TGCGCCAGCAGCTTGGGCCGGGACAGGGGACAGCTTGAGCTTTGGAATGAGCAGTTCTTC. The variable domain in full, with the rest retrieved from reference TRBV5-1 and TRBJ2-1, is KAGVTQTPRYLIKTRGQQVTLSCSPISGHRSVSWYQQTPGQGLQFLFEYFSETQRNKGNFPGRFSGRQFSNSRSEMNVSTLELGDSALYLCASSLGRDRGQLELWNEQFFGPGTRLTVL.

The V call is TRBV6-1, the J call TRBJ1-2, with D hard to call. This CDR3 region has 16 residues. Trimming removed 1 base at V and 4 bases at J, with 16 bases between. Looked up from germline, CDR1 is MNHNS and CDR2 is SASEGT. This CDR3 reads CASSEGIRTERYGYTF. The CDR3 DNA reads as TGTGCCAGCAGTGAAGGAATAAGGACGGAACGCTATGGCTACACCTTC.

The V and J genes are TRBV4-3 and TRBJ2-1; TRBD1 aligns across 8 bases. Germline V lookup: CDR1 LGHNA, CDR2 YSLEER. Unmatched junction bases numbered 5, after V lost 5 bases and J lost 2 bases. The CDR3 runs 15 residues. The DNA for the CDR3 is TGCGCCAGCAGCACGGACAGGGCAGCCTACAATGAGCAGTTCTTC. Its translation is CASSTDRAAYNEQFF.

This sequence joins TRBV5-5 and TRBJ2-2, with TRBD1 as a possible D gene (7 bases). Germline V gives CDR1 SGHKS, CDR2 YYEKEE (reference sequence). The CDR3 is 15 amino acids. V lost 0 bases and J 4 bases, leaving 10 bases between the germline ends. CDR3 region: CASSLGQGGTGELFF. CDR3 DNA: TGTGCCAGCAGCTTGGGCCAGGGGGGCACCGGGGAGCTGTTTTTT.

J is TRBJ1-2 and V is TRBV19, with D unresolved. Trimming removed 3 bases at V and 8 bases at J, with 7 bases between. The CDR3 length is 11 residues. In germline, CDR1 is LNHDA, CDR2 SQIVND (reference sequence). DNA of the CDR3: TGTGCCAGTAGTATGTGGGAAGGCTACACCTTC. Translated, it gives CASSMWEGYTF.

This chain uses TRBV6-5 with TRBJ2-7; 8 bases fit TRBD1. The CDR3 runs to 14 residues. Germline V gene data show CDR1 as MNHEY and CDR2 as SVGAGI. Germline trimming cut 2 bases from V and 3 bases from J; bases unmatched to any gene: 3. CDR3 amino acids: CASSYRQGIYEQYF. The CDR3, as DNA: TGTGCCAGCAGTTACAGACAGGGGATCTACGAGCAGTACTTC.

In its sample, this clone was seen once. The chain combines TRBV6-1 with TRBJ1-3, with 7 bases identical to TRBD1. CDR3 size: 17 residues. Germline V gene lookup returns CDR1 MNHNS and CDR2 SASEGT. V was pared by 2 bases and J by 0 bases, with 7 bases of the junction left unmatched. CDR3 in amino acids: CASSELPGQRSGNTIYF. The CDR3 DNA reads TGTGCCAGCAGTGAATTGCCGGGACAGCGCTCTGGAAACACCATATATTTT.

This chain uses TRBV10-2 with TRBJ2-3; D call uncertain. This CDR3 contains 14 residues. Trimming left V 0 bases short and J 3 bases short, with 7 bases between. CDR1 and CDR2 (germline): WSHSY, SAAADI. In DNA form, the CDR3 reads TGCGCCAGCAGTGAGTCGTGGAGAACAGATACGCAGTATTTT. Translated: CASSESWRTDTQYF.

The rearrangement uses TRBV19 and TRBJ1-2, with D possibly matching TRBD1 (5 bases). CDR1 is LNHDA and CDR2 is SQIVND in the germline V gene (reference sequence). This CDR3 region has 15 residues. Trimming shortened V by 6 bases and J by 4 bases, and 18 bases separated the two germline ends. CDR3 protein: CASSQGARVGYGYTF. CDR3 in DNA: TGTGCCAGTAGCCAAGGGGCCAGGGTCGGCTATGGCTACACCTTC.